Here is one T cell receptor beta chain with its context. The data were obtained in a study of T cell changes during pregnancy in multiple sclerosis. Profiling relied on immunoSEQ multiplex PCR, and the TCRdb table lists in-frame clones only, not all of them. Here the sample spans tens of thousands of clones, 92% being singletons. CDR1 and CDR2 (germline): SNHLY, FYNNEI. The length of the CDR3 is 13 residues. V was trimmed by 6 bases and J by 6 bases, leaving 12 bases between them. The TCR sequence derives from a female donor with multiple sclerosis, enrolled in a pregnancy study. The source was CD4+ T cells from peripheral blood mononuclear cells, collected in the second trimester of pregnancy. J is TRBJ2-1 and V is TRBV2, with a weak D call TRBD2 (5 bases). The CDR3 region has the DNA TGTGCCAGCAGAAAGGAGGCAGTCAATGAGCAGTTCTTC. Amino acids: CASRKEAVNEQFF.